The 22 T cell receptor beta chains reported below all come from one sample, sequenced in a study of shared clonotypes between healthy human individuals. Only in-frame clones appear in the TCRdb table, and some are missing; sequencing was by immunoSEQ multiplex PCR. The table records about 1.5 million clones, approximately 98% of them present only once. Material: naive CD4+ T cells sorted from blood. Subset of the sample: CD45RA+ positively selected. These receptors were collected from a man aged 25 to 45 in good health.

The chain carries TRBV7-2 and TRBJ2-2; D call uncertain. The CDR3 spans 15 residues. Germline V gives CDR1 SGHTA, CDR2 FQGNSA. Trimming took 1 base from V and 2 from J, leaving 8 bases between them. The CDR3 DNA sequence: TGTGCCAGCAGCTTAGTTCTAGTCAACACCGGGGAGCTGTTTTTT. It yields the protein CASSLVLVNTGELFF. The whole variable domain, remainder taken from reference TRBV7-2 and TRBJ2-2, is GAGVSQSPSNKVTEKGKDVELRCDPISGHTALYWYRQSLGQGLEFLIYFQGNSAPDKSGLPSDRFSAERTGGSVSTLTIQRTQQEDSAVYLCASSLVLVNTGELFFGEGSRLTVL.

This clone was picked up one time. The CDR3 DNA is TGTGCCAGCAGCGTAGTCGGGGGGCGAGGAGGCTACACCTTC. This encodes CASSVVGGRGGYTF. The V and J genes are TRBV9 and TRBJ1-2; D is perhaps TRBD1 (6 bases). Between the trimmed V and J ends, which lost 0 bases and 8 bases, there was a span of 14 bases. This CDR3 has 14 residues. Looked up from germline, CDR1 is SGDLS and CDR2 is YYNGEE.

For this clone: The sample holds other DNA sequences that translate to the same CDR3. The V call is TRBV7-9, the J call TRBJ1-1; D not certain. The CDR3 has 13 amino acids. Germline assignment: CDR1 SEHNR and CDR2 FQNEAQ (reference sequence). V lost 1 base to trimming and J lost 5 bases, with 8 bases between them. The CDR3 nucleotides are TGTGCCAGCAGCTTAGGGTTAGGGACTGAAGCTTTCTTT. Translating gives CASSLGLGTEAFF.

This clone showed up just once. The rearrangement links TRBV5-1 to TRBJ1-2; the D gene is possibly TRBD1 (6 bases). V was shortened by 0 bases and J by 6 bases, with 9 bases between the two germline ends. Per the germline V gene, CDR1 is SGHRS and CDR2 is YFSETQ. The CDR3 runs to 13 residues. The CDR3 sequence is CASSLGQENGYTF. CDR3 coding DNA: TGCGCCAGCAGCTTGGGACAGGAGAATGGCTACACCTTC. Full variable domain (rest looked up from reference TRBV5-1 and TRBJ1-2): KAGVTQTPRYLIKTRGQQVTLSCSPISGHRSVSWYQQTPGQGLQFLFEYFSETQRNKGNFPGRFSGRQFSNSRSEMNVSTLELGDSALYLCASSLGQENGYTFGSGTRLTVV.

The chain carries TRBV11-2 and TRBJ2-3, with no clear D. Deletions cut 3 bases from V and 0 bases from J, with 7 bases between. Germline values: CDR1 SGHAT, CDR2 FQNNGV. The CDR3 loop spans 14 amino acids. The CDR3 bases are TGTGCCAGCAGCTTTCATGGGAGCACAGATACGCAGTATTTT. Amino acid sequence: CASSFHGSTDTQYF.

CDR3 DNA sequence: TGTGCCAGCAGCTTAGCGCTGAGGGATCAACAGTTCTTC. Translated: CASSLALRDQQFF. The rearrangement joins TRBV7-8 to TRBJ2-1; a possible D gene is TRBD2 (5 bases). This CDR3 has 13 amino acids. Trimming removed 0 bases from V and 13 bases from J, with 13 bases in between. CDR1 is SGHVS and CDR2 is FQNEAQ in the germline V gene.

The table lists this clone with a count of one. The rearrangement uses TRBV7-9 and TRBJ2-1; 7 bases match TRBD1. The CDR3 is made up of 16 amino acids. Germline V CDR1 and CDR2: SEHNR, FQNEAQ (reference sequence). The junction had 4 bases not matched to a gene; V was cut back by 0 bases and J by 2 bases. The CDR3 DNA follows: TGTGCCAGCAGCTTAGCGTCAGGGGGACCCTACAATGAGCAGTTCTTC. Translating gives CASSLASGGPYNEQFF.

This chain links TRBV7-8 with TRBJ2-7; no definite D call. Germline CDR1 reads SGHVS; CDR2 reads FQNEAQ. This CDR3 spans 11 amino acids. The V gene lost 4 bases and the J gene lost 2 bases, with 3 bases spanning the gap. The CDR3 protein is CASSWTYEQYF. The DNA of the CDR3 is TGTGCCAGCAGCTGGACCTACGAGCAGTACTTC.

DNA of the CDR3: TGTGCCAGCAGTTACCCCGGGACATCCCGGGAGTTCTTC. Amino acid sequence: CASSYPGTSREFF. The chain has TRBV6-6 and TRBJ2-1; D is possibly TRBD1 (6 bases). Trimming removed 2 bases at V and 14 bases at J, with 16 bases between. Germline CDR1 is MNHNY and CDR2 is SVGAGI (reference sequence). The CDR3 has 13 amino acids.

This sequence joins TRBV7-9 and TRBJ2-3; unclear D gene. Germline V gives CDR1 SEHNR, CDR2 FQNEAQ (reference sequence). The V and J ends lost 3 bases and 8 bases respectively, with 6 bases between them. The CDR3 runs 11 residues. CDR3 DNA sequence: TGTGCCAGCAGCTTTCCCCCTACGCAGTATTTT. Translating gives CASSFPPTQYF. The full variable domain, completed using reference TRBV7-9 and TRBJ2-3, is DTGVSQNPRHKITKRGQNVTFRCDPISEHNRLYWYRQTLGQGPEFLTYFQNEAQLEKSRLLSDRFSAERPKGSFSTLEIQRTEQGDSAMYLCASSFPPTQYFGPGTRLTVL.

The chain couples TRBV7-9 to TRBJ2-7, with 9 bases matching TRBD1. J was trimmed by 7 bases and V by 5 bases; bases with no gene match: 9. The CDR3 consists of 14 residues. Germline assignment: CDR1 SEHNR and CDR2 FQNEAQ (reference sequence). The CDR3 is CASSPGTGYREQYF. As DNA, the CDR3 is TGTGCCAGCAGCCCCGGGACAGGGTATAGGGAGCAGTACTTC.

The chain recombines TRBV19 with TRBJ2-7, with 10 positions matching TRBD2. CDR3 length: 16 amino acids. CDR1 LNHDA and CDR2 SQIVND come from the germline V gene (reference sequence). V lost 3 bases and J lost 0; bases outside the gene matches: 5. CDR3 DNA sequence: TGTGCCAGTAGTATGACTAGCGGGCGCTTCTCCTACGAGCAGTACTTC. It is translated as CASSMTSGRFSYEQYF.

This clone was observed once. V usage is TRBV7-8 and J usage is TRBJ2-5; 11 nucleotides match TRBD2. Per germline, CDR1 SGHVS and CDR2 FQNEAQ. This CDR3 has 16 amino acids. V gave up 6 bases and J gave up 2 bases; unmatched junction bases: 8. The CDR3 sequence: CASRETSGRGQETQYF. The DNA for the CDR3 is TGTGCCAGCAGGGAAACTAGCGGGAGAGGGCAAGAGACCCAGTACTTC.

The chain carries TRBV18 and TRBJ1-1, with D possibly matching TRBD1 (6 bases). The CDR3 has 15 residues. Trimming removed 3 bases at V and 0 bases at J, with 11 bases between. Germline V gene data show CDR1 as KGHSH and CDR2 as LQKENI. The CDR3 here is CASSPRDTVNTEAFF. In nucleotides, the CDR3 is TGTGCCAGCTCACCCAGGGACACAGTGAACACTGAAGCTTTCTTT.

The chain has TRBV21-1 and TRBJ1-5. TRBV21-1 counts as a pseudogene. The length of the CDR3 is 14 residues. CDR3 nucleotides: TGTGCCAGCAGCAAGGGAGAGAGCAATCAGCCCCAGCATTTT. Amino acid sequence: CASSKGESNQPQHF.

This clone came up once. The chain employs TRBV2 and TRBJ2-2; D may be TRBD2 (5 bases). This CDR3 has 12 residues. The V gene's germline CDR1 is SNHLY and CDR2 FYNNEI. Trimming removed 6 bases from V and 7 bases from J, with 9 bases in between. Written as DNA, the CDR3 is TGTGCCAGCAGATGGACTGGCGGGGAGCTGTTTTTT. This sequence encodes CASRWTGGELFF.

Worth noting for this clone: Other nucleotide sequences in the sample specify the same CDR3. The rearrangement uses TRBV5-1 and TRBJ2-5; no clear D gene. Germline loops: CDR1 SGHRS, CDR2 YFSETQ. The CDR3 is made up of 12 amino acids. Trimming pared 0 bases from V and 4 bases from J, leaving 4 bases between. CDR3 amino acids: CASSLGRETQYF. Here the CDR3 DNA reads TGCGCCAGCAGCTTGGGACGAGAGACCCAGTACTTC.

This clone occurred once. This sequence joins TRBV14 and TRBJ2-1, with D perhaps assigned TRBD1 or TRBD2 (6 bases each). Looked up from germline, CDR1 is SGHDN and CDR2 is FVKESK. The CDR3 covers 18 residues. V was cut by 4 bases and J by 7 bases, with 26 bases left in between. The CDR3 region has the DNA TGTGCCAGCAGCCCAGCCGTACGGGGGCGTTATACTAGGAATGAGCAGTTCTTC. Translation: CASSPAVRGRYTRNEQFF.

This chain uses TRBV7-9 with TRBJ2-2; 13 bases map to TRBD2. In germline, CDR1 is SEHNR, CDR2 FQNEAQ (reference sequence). This CDR3 has 17 amino acids. V gave up 1 base and J gave up 7 bases; unmatched junction bases: 6. The CDR3 spells CASSLGTSGSSDGELFF. The CDR3 DNA reads TGTGCCAGCAGCTTAGGGACTAGCGGGAGTAGCGACGGGGAGCTGTTTTTT.

This clone has just a few counts. V gene TRBV29-1 combines with J gene TRBJ2-1; weak D call: TRBD1 (5 bases). Germline V lookup: CDR1 SQVTM, CDR2 ANQGSEA. Trimming left V 2 bases short and J 8 bases short, with 7 bases between. This CDR3 spans 11 amino acids. The CDR3 DNA sequence: TGCAGCGTTGAACCAGGGCATGAGCAGTTCTTC. It is translated as CSVEPGHEQFF.

This clone was observed a single time. Other DNA sequences of this sample code for an identical CDR3. The CDR3 DNA follows: TGCGCCAGCAGCTTGGGGCTAGCGGGAGTGGAGACCCAGTACTTC. It encodes CASSLGLAGVETQYF. The V gene is TRBV5-1, the J gene TRBJ2-5, with 10 bases aligning to TRBD2. Germline loops: CDR1 SGHRS, CDR2 YFSETQ. The CDR3 has 15 amino acids. Losses at the gene ends were 0 bases for V and 5 bases for J; bases not matched to a gene: 4.

V is TRBV7-9 and J is TRBJ2-3; D is ambiguous. Trimming cost V 1 base and J 6 bases, with 8 bases left between them. Germline values: CDR1 SEHNR, CDR2 FQNEAQ (reference sequence). The CDR3 runs to 13 residues. CDR3 bases: TGTGCCAGCAGCTTAGGACTCTTGGATACGCAGTATTTT. Translation gives CASSLGLLDTQYF. Filled out from reference TRBV7-9 and TRBJ2-3, the complete variable domain reads DTGVSQNPRHKITKRGQNVTFRCDPISEHNRLYWYRQTLGQGPEFLTYFQNEAQLEKSRLLSDRFSAERPKGSFSTLEIQRTEQGDSAMYLCASSLGLLDTQYFGPGTRLTVL.